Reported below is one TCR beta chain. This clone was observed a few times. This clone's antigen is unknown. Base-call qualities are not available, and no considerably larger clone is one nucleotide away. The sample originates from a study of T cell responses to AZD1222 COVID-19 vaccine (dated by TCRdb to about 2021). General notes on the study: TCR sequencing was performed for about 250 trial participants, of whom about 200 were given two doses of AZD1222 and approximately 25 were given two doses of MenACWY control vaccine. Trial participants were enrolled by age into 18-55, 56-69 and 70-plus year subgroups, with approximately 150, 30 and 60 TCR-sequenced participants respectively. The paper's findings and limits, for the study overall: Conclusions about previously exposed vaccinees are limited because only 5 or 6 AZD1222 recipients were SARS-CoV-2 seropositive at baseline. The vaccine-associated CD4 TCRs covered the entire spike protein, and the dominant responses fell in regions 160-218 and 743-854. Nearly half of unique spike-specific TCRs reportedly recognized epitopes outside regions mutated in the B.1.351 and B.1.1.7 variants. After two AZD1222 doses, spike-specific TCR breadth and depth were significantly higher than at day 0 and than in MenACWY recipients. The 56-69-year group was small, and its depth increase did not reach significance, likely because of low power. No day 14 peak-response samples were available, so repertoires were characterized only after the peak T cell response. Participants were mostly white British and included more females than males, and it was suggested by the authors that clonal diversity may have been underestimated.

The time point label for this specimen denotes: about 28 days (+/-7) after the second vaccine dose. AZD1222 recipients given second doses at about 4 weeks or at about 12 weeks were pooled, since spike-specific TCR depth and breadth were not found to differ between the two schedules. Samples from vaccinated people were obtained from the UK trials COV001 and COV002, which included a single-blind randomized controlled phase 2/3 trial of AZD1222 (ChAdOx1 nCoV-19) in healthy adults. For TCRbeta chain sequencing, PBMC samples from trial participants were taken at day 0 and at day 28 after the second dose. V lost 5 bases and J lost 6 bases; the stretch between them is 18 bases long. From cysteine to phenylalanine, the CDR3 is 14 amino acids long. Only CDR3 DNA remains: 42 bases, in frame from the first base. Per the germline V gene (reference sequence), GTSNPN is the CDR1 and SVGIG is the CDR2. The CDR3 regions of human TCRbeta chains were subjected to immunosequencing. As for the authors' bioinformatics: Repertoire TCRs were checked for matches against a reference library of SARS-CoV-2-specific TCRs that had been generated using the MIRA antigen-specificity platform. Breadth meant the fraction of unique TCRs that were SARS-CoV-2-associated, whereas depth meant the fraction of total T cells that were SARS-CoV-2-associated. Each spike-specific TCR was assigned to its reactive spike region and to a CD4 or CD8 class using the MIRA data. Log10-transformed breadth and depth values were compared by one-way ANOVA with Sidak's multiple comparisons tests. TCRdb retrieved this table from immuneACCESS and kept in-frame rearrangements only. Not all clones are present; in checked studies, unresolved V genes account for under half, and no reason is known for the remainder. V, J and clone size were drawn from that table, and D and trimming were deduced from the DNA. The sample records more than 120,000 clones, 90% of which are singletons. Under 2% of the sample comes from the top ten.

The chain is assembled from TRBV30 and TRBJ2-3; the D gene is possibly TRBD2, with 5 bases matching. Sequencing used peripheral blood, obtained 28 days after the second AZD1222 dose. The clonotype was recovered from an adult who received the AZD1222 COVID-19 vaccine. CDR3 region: CAWGHGLRGDTQYF. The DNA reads TGTGCCTGGGGGCATGGACTGCGAGGGGATACGCAGTATTTT.